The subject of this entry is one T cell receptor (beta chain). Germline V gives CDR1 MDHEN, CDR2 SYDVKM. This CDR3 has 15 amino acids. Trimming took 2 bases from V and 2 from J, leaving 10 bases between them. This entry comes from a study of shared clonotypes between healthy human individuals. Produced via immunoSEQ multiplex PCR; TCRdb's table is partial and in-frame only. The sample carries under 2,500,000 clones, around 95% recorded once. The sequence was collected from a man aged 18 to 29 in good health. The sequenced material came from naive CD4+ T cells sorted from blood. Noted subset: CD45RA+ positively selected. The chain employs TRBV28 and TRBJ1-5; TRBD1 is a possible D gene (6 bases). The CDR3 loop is CASSLRGLGNQPQHF. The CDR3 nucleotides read TGTGCCAGCAGTTTACGGGGGCTGGGCAATCAGCCCCAGCATTTT. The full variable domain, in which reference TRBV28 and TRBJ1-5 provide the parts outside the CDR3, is DVKVTQSSRYLVKRTGEKVFLECVQDMDHENMFWYRQDPGLGLRLIYFSYDVKMKEKGDIPEGYSVSREKKERFSLILESASTNQTSMYLCASSLRGLGNQPQHFGDGTRLSIL.